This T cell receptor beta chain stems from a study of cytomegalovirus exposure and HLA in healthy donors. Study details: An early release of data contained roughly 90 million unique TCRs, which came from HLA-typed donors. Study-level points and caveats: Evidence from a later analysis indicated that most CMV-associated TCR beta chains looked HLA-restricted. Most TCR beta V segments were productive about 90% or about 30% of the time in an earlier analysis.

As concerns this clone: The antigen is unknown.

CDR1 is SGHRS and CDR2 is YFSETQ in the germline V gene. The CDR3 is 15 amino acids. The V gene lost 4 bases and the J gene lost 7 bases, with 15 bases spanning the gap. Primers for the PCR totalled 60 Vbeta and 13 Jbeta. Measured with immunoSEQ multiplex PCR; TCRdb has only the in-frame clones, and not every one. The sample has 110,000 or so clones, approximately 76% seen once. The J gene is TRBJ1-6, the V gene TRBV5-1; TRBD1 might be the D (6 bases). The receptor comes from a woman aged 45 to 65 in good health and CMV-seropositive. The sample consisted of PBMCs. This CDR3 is CASSPSQGNNSPLHF. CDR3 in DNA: TGCGCCAGCAGCCCGTCACAGGGTAACAATTCACCCCTCCACTTT.